These 10 T cell receptor beta chains share one sample of origin, sequenced in a study of T cell responses to AZD1222 COVID-19 vaccine. The assay was immunoSEQ multiplex PCR, and TCRdb's table has in-frame clones only and misses some. The sample lists more than 95,000 clones, around nine tenths occurring once. The sequenced sample was peripheral blood, obtained on day 0 of AZD1222 vaccination. The origin of the receptors is an adult in good health.

V gene TRBV27 combines with J gene TRBJ1-2; TRBD1 aligns across 7 bases. The CDR3 covers 13 residues. Germline lookup yields CDR1 MNHEY and CDR2 SMNVEV (reference sequence). V lost 5 bases, J lost 5 bases, and 5 bases stayed unmatched. CDR3 amino acids: CASSPGQPYGYTF. The CDR3 DNA is TGTGCCAGCAGTCCGGGACAGCCATATGGCTACACCTTC.

J is TRBJ1-2 and V is TRBV7-2; 8 bases match TRBD1. From germline, CDR1 is SGHTA and CDR2 FQGNSA. The CDR3 loop spans 17 amino acids. The junction had 11 bases not matched to a gene; V was cut back by 1 base and J by 4 bases. Written as DNA, the CDR3 is TGTGCCAGCAGCTTAGAGTCGTCGGCAGGGGGCCTCTATGGCTACACCTTC. This translates into CASSLESSAGGLYGYTF.

This chain links TRBV10-1 with TRBJ2-7; TRBD2 matches at 9 bases. The CDR3 is 15 residues long. Germline values: CDR1 WNHNN, CDR2 SYGVQD (reference sequence). J lost 6 bases, V lost 2 bases, and 8 bases had no gene match. CDR3 DNA sequence: TGCGCCAGCAGTGAGGGTAGCGGGAGAACCTCCGAGCAGTACTTC. Translating gives CASSEGSGRTSEQYF.

The chain is built from TRBV15 and TRBJ1-5; D is possibly TRBD1 (5 bases). This CDR3 has 13 amino acids. In germline, CDR1 is LNHNV, CDR2 YYDKDF (reference sequence). Between the trimmed V and J ends, which lost 0 bases and 6 bases, there was a span of 6 bases. The CDR3 spells CATSREGVQPQHF. The CDR3 DNA is TGTGCCACCAGCAGAGAAGGGGTTCAGCCCCAGCATTTT. The full variable domain, in which reference TRBV15 and TRBJ1-5 provide the parts outside the CDR3, is DAMVIQNPRYQVTQFGKPVTLSCSQTLNHNVMYWYQQKSSQAPKLLFHYYDKDFNNEADTPDNFQSRRPNTSFCFLDIRSPGLGDTAMYLCATSREGVQPQHFGDGTRLSIL.

CDR3 protein: CASSPSGTTDTQYF. For the CDR3, the DNA is TGTGCCAGCTCACCTAGCGGGACCACAGATACGCAGTATTTT. The V and J genes are TRBV18 and TRBJ2-3; 8 positions agree with TRBD2. This CDR3 is 14 amino acids long. J gave up 2 bases and V 3 bases, and 1 base lay outside the gene matches. Germline V gene lookup returns CDR1 KGHSH and CDR2 LQKENI.

This clone was seen more than once but under ten times. V is TRBV7-9 and J is TRBJ2-1, with 11 bases matching TRBD2. V gave up 4 bases and J gave up 5 bases; unmatched junction bases: 7. Per the germline V gene, CDR1 is SEHNR and CDR2 is FQNEAQ (reference sequence). The CDR3 length is 16 residues. CDR3 coding DNA: TGTGCCAGCAGCTCCCCAGTAGCGGGGGGGGACAATGAGCAGTTCTTC. As protein: CASSSPVAGGDNEQFF.

The genes are TRBV6-2 or TRBV6-3 and TRBJ2-1, with TRBD1 identical over 8 bases. CDR3 length: 18 residues. The germline V gene has CDR1 MNHEY and CDR2 SVGEGT. J gave up 0 bases and V 0 bases, and 7 bases lay outside the gene matches. CDR3 residues: CASSYSRTGGTSYNEQFF. For the CDR3, the DNA is TGTGCCAGCAGTTACTCCCGAACAGGGGGGACCTCCTACAATGAGCAGTTCTTC.

This chain uses TRBV19 with TRBJ1-1; tentative D call: TRBD1 (6 bases). V dropped 5 bases and J dropped 5 bases, with 12 bases sitting between them. CDR1 is LNHDA, CDR2 SQIVND, per germline (reference sequence). The CDR3 covers 13 residues. The CDR3: CASSPQTGTEAFF. In nucleotides, the CDR3 is TGTGCCAGTAGTCCACAAACAGGGACTGAAGCTTTCTTT.

This chain connects TRBV5-1 to TRBJ2-3; tentative D call: TRBD1 (6 bases). Germline assignment: CDR1 SGHRS and CDR2 YFSETQ. Trimming took 5 bases from V and 4 from J, leaving 11 bases between them. This CDR3 is 13 amino acids long. The CDR3, as DNA: TGCGCCAGCAGACTGGGGGCGGCAGATACGCAGTATTTT. It is translated as CASRLGAADTQYF. Supplemented by reference TRBV5-1 and TRBJ2-3, the full variable domain reads KAGVTQTPRYLIKTRGQQVTLSCSPISGHRSVSWYQQTPGQGLQFLFEYFSETQRNKGNFPGRFSGRQFSNSRSEMNVSTLELGDSALYLCASRLGAADTQYFGPGTRLTVL.

The gene calls are TRBV11-3 and TRBJ1-3, with unresolved D. V dropped 1 base and J dropped 7 bases, with 8 bases sitting between them. The CDR3 length is 13 residues. Looked up from germline, CDR1 is SGHNT and CDR2 is YENEEA. CDR3 in DNA: TGTGCCAGCAGCTTAGGAGCATGGAACACCATATATTTT. The encoded protein is CASSLGAWNTIYF.